The TCR beta chain under discussion was sequenced for a study of blood T cell repertoires in COVID-19. Overall study context: Acute and convalescent COVID-19 specimens originated in the United States, Italy and Spain. The cDNA or gDNA used as material had been derived from T cells, B-cell-depleted T cells, or PBMCs.

CDR3 length: 13 residues. CDR1 is KGHSH, CDR2 LQKENI, per germline. This clone was seen only a few times. The junction departs from germline at one end; a sequencing error may be responsible. Seattle patient enrollment occurred during active infection, with longitudinal follow-up thereafter. Original handling: Amplification with reference gene primers provided the estimates of nucleated cell counts. The data were produced by immunoSEQ multiplex PCR, yet TCRdb's version contains in-frame clones alone and is incomplete. V, J and clone size are those of that table, while D and trimming were read from the DNA. This sample has about 370,000 clones; about 90% occur once, and the top ten carry 3%.

The sequence was obtained from a woman aged 25 to 39 with COVID-19, enrolled during active disease. Sequencing was done on a sample of peripheral blood. The chain combines TRBV18 with TRBJ1-3, with 11 bases identical to TRBD1. The CDR3 protein is CASSPYGQGALDF. CDR3 sequence (DNA): TGTGCCAGCTCACCATACGGACAGGGGGCGCTTGATTTT.